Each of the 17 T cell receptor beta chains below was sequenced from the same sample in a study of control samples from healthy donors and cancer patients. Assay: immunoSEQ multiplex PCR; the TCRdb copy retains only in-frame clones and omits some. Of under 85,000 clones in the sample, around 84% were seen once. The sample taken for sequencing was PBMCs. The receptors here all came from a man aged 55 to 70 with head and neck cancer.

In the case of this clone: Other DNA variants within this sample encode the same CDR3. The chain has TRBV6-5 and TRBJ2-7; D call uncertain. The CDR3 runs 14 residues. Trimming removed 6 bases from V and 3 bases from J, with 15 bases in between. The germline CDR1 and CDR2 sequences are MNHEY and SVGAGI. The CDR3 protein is CASRSGPRDYEQYF. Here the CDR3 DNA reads TGTGCCAGCAGGTCGGGTCCCCGTGACTACGAGCAGTACTTC.

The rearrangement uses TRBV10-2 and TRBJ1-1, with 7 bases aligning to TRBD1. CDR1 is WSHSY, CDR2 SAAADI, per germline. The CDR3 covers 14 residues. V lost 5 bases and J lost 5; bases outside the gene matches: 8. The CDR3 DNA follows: TGCGCCAGCAGTTTGGACAGGCGAGGTACTGAAGCTTTCTTT. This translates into CASSLDRRGTEAFF.

The CDR3 nucleotides read TGTGCCAGCAGCCAAGATTCAGGAGTCGATCAGCCCCAGCATTTT. It is translated as CASSQDSGVDQPQHF. The genes are TRBV4-2 and TRBJ1-5, with D unresolved. The V end was cut by 0 bases, the J end by 5 bases, with 11 bases between. CDR3 length: 15 amino acids. CDR1 LGHNA and CDR2 YNFKEQ come from the germline V gene.

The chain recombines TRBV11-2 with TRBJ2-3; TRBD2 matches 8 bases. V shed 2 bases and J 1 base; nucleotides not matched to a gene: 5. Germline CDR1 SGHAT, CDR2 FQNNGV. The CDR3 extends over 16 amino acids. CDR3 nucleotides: TGTGCCAGCAGCTTAAAACTAGCGGAGCGCACAGATACGCAGTATTTT. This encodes CASSLKLAERTDTQYF.

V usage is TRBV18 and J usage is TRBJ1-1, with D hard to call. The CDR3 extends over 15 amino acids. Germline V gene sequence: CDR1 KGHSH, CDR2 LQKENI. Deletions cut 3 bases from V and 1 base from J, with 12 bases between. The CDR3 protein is CASSPRTTRNTEAFF. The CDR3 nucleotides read TGTGCCAGCTCACCCCGGACCACCCGGAACACTGAAGCTTTCTTT.

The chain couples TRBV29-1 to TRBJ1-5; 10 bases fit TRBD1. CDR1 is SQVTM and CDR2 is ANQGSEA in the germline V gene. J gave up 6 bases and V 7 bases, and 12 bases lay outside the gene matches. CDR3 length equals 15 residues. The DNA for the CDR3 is TGCAGCGCGGTGACAGGGGGCGCGTTGGGTCAGCCCCAGCATTTT. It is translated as CSAVTGGALGQPQHF.

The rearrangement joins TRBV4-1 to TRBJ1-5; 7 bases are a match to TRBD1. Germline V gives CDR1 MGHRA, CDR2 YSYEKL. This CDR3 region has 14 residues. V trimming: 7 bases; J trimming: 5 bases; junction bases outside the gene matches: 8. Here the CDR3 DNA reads TGCGCCAGCACCTTAACCACAGGGGATCAGCCCCAGCATTTT. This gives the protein CASTLTTGDQPQHF.

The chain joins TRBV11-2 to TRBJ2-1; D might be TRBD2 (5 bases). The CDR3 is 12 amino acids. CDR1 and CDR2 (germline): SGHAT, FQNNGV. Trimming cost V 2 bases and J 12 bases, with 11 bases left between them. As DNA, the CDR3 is TGTGCCAGCAGCTTAAATGGGAGATTGCAGTTCTTC. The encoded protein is CASSLNGRLQFF.

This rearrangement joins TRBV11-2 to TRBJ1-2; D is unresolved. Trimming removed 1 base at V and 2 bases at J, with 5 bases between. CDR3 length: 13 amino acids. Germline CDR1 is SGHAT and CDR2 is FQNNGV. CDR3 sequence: CASSLAPNYGYTF. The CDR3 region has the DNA TGTGCCAGCAGCTTAGCACCGAACTATGGCTACACCTTC.

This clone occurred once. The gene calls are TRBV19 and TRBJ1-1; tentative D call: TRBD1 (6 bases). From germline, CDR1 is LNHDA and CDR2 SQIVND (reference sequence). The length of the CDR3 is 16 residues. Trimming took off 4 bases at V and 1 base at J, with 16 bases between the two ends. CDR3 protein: CASSTRRGAGNTEAFF. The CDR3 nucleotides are TGTGCCAGTAGTACCCGGCGGGGGGCGGGGAACACTGAAGCTTTCTTT.

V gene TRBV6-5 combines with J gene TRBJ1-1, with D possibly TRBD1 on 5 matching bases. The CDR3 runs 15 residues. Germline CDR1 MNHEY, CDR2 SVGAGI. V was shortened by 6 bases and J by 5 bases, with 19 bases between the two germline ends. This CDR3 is CASSERGGTITEAFF. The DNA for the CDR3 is TGTGCCAGCAGCGAGCGAGGAGGGACCATTACTGAAGCTTTCTTT.

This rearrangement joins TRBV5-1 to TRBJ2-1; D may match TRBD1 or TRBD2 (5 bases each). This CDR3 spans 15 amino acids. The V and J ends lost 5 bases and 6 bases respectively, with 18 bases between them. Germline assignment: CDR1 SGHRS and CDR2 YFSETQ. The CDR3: CASSWGTGVLNEQFF. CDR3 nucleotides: TGCGCCAGCAGTTGGGGGACGGGTGTTCTCAATGAGCAGTTCTTC.

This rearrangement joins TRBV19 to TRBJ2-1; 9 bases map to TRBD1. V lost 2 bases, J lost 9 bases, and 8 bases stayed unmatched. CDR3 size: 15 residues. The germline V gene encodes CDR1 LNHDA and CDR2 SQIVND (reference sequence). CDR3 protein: CASSISNQQGAEQFF. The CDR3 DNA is TGTGCCAGTAGTATATCAAACCAACAGGGGGCTGAGCAGTTCTTC.

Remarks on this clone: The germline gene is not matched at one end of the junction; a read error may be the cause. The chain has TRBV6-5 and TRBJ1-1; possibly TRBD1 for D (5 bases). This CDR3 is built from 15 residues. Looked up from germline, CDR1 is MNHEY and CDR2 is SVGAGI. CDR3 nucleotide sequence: TGTGCCAGCAGTTACGGCCCCAGGGTGGTCACTGGAGCTTTCTTT. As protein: CASSYGPRVVTGAFF.

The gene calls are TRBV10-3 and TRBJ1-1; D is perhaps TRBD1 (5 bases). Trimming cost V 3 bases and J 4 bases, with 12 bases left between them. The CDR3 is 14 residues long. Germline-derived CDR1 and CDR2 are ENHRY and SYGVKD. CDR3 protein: CAISDGAGGTEAFF. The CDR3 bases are TGTGCCATCAGTGACGGGGCCGGGGGCACTGAAGCTTTCTTT.

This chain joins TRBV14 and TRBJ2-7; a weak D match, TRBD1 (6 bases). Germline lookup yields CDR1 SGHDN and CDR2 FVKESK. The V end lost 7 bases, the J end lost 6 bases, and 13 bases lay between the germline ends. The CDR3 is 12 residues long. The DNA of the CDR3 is TGTGCCAGCAACAAAACAGGGCGCGAGCAGTACTTC. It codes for CASNKTGREQYF. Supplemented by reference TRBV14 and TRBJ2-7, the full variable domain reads EAGVTQFPSHSVIEKGQTVTLRCDPISGHDNLYWYRRVMGKEIKFLLHFVKESKQDESGMPNNRFLAERTGGTYSTLKVQPAELEDSGVYFCASNKTGREQYFGPGTRLTVT.

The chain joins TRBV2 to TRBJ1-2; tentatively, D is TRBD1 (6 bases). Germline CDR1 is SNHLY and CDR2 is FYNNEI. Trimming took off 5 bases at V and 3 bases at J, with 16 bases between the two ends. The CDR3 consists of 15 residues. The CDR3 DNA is TGTGCCAGCAGTCTTTCCGGACAGACCCACTATGGCTACACCTTC. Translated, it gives CASSLSGQTHYGYTF.